This T cell receptor (beta chain) was recorded in a study of blood T cell repertoires in COVID-19 (dated by TCRdb to between 2020 and 2021). Regarding the research as a whole: Samples from collaborators originated in the United States, Italy and Spain and spanned both the acute and convalescent phases of COVID-19. Nearly every sample came with metadata listing a de-identified subject ID, COVID-19 status, age in years and sex. Where available, HLA class I and class II types were taken from metadata supplied by the sample provider and were not determined by assay-based typing. Samples came from the ongoing ImmuneRACE study (first 160 participants) plus 1,254 subjects from 6 global collaborators. The repertoires were released in a freely available public database intended as a resource for research on the immune response to SARS-CoV-2. The dataset comprised deeply sampled blood TCRbeta repertoires from subjects exposed to, actively infected with, or recovered from COVID-19. The prospective study material was composed of cDNA or gDNA derived from T cells, B-cell-depleted T cells, or PBMCs. Overall study outcomes, separate from this receptor: The quantity of clinical and demographic metadata differed by source and by participant and was supplied without curation.

Collaborating institutions collected whole blood in K2EDTA tubes following their own protocols. For TCRbeta analysis, collaborator samples were shipped as frozen whole blood, as isolated PBMCs, or as DNA extracted from either sample type. TCRbeta CDR3 regions were amplified from genomic DNA using the immunoSEQ Assay, a bias-controlled multiplex PCR. On the study's bioinformatics: The number of nucleated cells in each sample was estimated from the amplification of reference gene primers within the assay. To quantify the absolute abundance of each unique TCRbeta CDR3 rearrangement, sequence reads were collapsed and filtered. For each sample, productive Simpson clonality was calculated by taking the square root of Simpson's diversity index across productive rearrangements. In TCRdb, the immuneACCESS table is reduced to in-frame sequences with V and J assigned. These tables do not hold every clone; where another copy was compared, an unresolved V gene accounts for under half, and the others remain unexplained. V and J calls and clone size come straight from that table; D and trimming were deduced from the DNA. The sample table contains around 88,000 clones; only one count was recorded for 81% of them. Roughly 4.4% of the sample is taken by the ten largest.

This clone showed up just a few times. The antigen it binds to is not known. No base-level quality is on record; no much larger clone is a single base apart. Via the germline V gene (reference sequence), CDR1 is SGHNT and CDR2 YYREEE. V drops 3 bases and J drops 5 bases, leaving 12 bases in between. From the cysteine through the phenylalanine, the CDR3 covers 14 amino acids. Just the 42-base CDR3 DNA is kept, in frame starting at base 1. The sequenced sample consisted of peripheral blood. The clonotype originates from a man aged 55 to 70 with acute or convalescent COVID-19. The chain employs TRBV5-4 and TRBJ2-1, with the D gene not confidently named. In nucleotide form, the sequence is TGTGCCAGCAGCTCCCCGACGGGTAACAATGAGCAGTTCTTC. The resulting protein is CASSSPTGNNEQFF.